The 30 T cell receptor beta chains given below trace back to one sample, sequenced in a study of tumor-infiltrating lymphocytes in primary liver carcinoma. The study extracted blood RNA from unsorted whole blood and also extracted germline DNA. cDNA specific to TCR beta was made from around 450 ng of total RNA, with a constant-region primer employed for priming. ARM-PCR was slightly modified, and three nested multiplex PCR rounds with it gave rise to the TCR beta libraries. TRBV1-TRBV30 forward primers and a C-beta reverse primer were used in the first two PCR rounds, which each ran for about 11 cycles. TCRdb re-derived calls from the multiplex PCR reads in MiXCR, one entry per CDR3 protein. The sample yields 250,000 to 350,000 distinct CDR3 sequences, more than 55% seen once. The specimen sequenced was peripheral blood. These receptors originate from a woman aged 25 to 45 with primary liver carcinoma and hepatitis B virus infection.

The chain couples TRBV10-3 to TRBJ2-7; D is unresolved. The CDR3 has 15 amino acids. V lost 0 bases, J lost 3 bases, and 12 bases lay in between. Germline V gives CDR1 ENHRY, CDR2 SYGVKD. DNA for the CDR3: TGTGCCATCAGTGAGTCTGCGACTGGATTCTACGAGCAGTACTTC. Translating it yields CAISESATGFYEQYF.

V usage is TRBV13 and J usage is TRBJ2-7, with TRBD2 as a possible D gene (5 bases). V was shortened by 3 bases and J by 4 bases, with 7 bases between the two germline ends. This CDR3 is 12 amino acids long. Germline V gives CDR1 PRHDT, CDR2 FYEKMQ (reference sequence). CDR3 protein: CASSFGEYEQYF. In nucleotides, the CDR3 is TGTGCCAGCAGCTTCGGGGAATACGAGCAGTACTTC.

Regarding this clonotype: A junction end diverges from the germline sequence, so it may reflect a read error. V gene TRBV5-6 combines with J gene TRBJ1-2; no clear D. Germline CDR1 is SGHDT and CDR2 is YYEEEE. The length of the CDR3 is 11 residues. The CDR3 DNA reads as TGTGCCAGCAGTTTCCGTCTTGGCTGCACCTTC. Amino acid sequence: CASSFRLGCTF.

In its sample, this clonotype was seen a few times. The chain links TRBV7-9 to TRBJ1-5; D might be TRBD1 (5 bases). The CDR3 is 19 residues long. CDR1 and CDR2 (germline): SEHNR, FQNEAQ (reference sequence). V was pared by 5 bases and J by 0 bases, with 23 bases between. Written as DNA, the CDR3 is TGTGCCAGCAGCCCACTCCCGGGACCCCCTGTTTATAGCAATCAGCCCCAGCATTTT. This sequence encodes CASSPLPGPPVYSNQPQHF.

In this sample, this clonotype turned up a few times. This chain uses TRBV13 with TRBJ2-1; 7 nucleotides match TRBD2. Trimming at V came to 5 bases and at J to 3 bases, leaving 4 bases not matched to a gene. The CDR3 totals 14 residues. Germline CDR1 PRHDT, CDR2 FYEKMQ (reference sequence). CDR3 bases: TGTGCCAGCAGCACCCGGGACTACTACAATGAGCAGTTCTTC. This codes for CASSTRDYYNEQFF.

This clonotype was picked up a small number of times. The chain combines TRBV4-1 with TRBJ2-1; maybe TRBD1 (6 bases). The CDR3 is made up of 16 amino acids. V was shortened by 2 bases and J by 2 bases, with 13 bases between the two germline ends. The germline gives CDR1 MGHRA, CDR2 YSYEKL. The CDR3 sequence is CASSQINRVPYNEQFF. CDR3 sequence (DNA): TGCGCCAGCAGCCAAATAAACAGGGTCCCCTACAATGAGCAGTTCTTC.

This clonotype was detected many times. This rearrangement joins TRBV4-2 to TRBJ2-3; TRBD1 matches at 9 bases. The germline V gene encodes CDR1 LGHNA and CDR2 YNFKEQ. Trimming at V came to 1 base and at J to 2 bases, leaving 1 base not matched to a gene. The length of the CDR3 is 15 residues. The CDR3 loop reads CASSQGTGVTDTQYF. The CDR3 nucleotides are TGTGCCAGCAGCCAAGGGACAGGGGTCACAGATACGCAGTATTTT.

As to this clonotype: This may be a read error: a much more frequent sequence differs by one nucleotide. The chain joins TRBV6-2 or TRBV6-3 to TRBJ2-1; no clear D gene. CDR1 MNHEY and CDR2 SVGEGT come from the germline V gene. The CDR3 covers 12 residues. CDR3 in amino acids: CASSYQYNERFF. CDR3 coding DNA: TGTGCCAGCAGTTACCAGTACAATGAGCGGTTCTTC.

Points on this clonotype: This sequence may be a read error, since a much larger clone differs from it by one base. The rearrangement uses TRBV6-1 and TRBJ2-5; D might be TRBD2 (6 bases). This CDR3 is built from 14 residues. The germline gives CDR1 MNHNS, CDR2 SASEGT. Here the CDR3 reads CASTVGGYQEIQYF. In DNA, the CDR3 is TGTGCCAGCACTGTGGGGGGATACCAAGAGATCCAGTACTTC.

Only a few counts were recorded for this clonotype. Mismatch with germline at one junction end may stem from a read error. CDR3 sequence reads: CANSYRGSGFF. The CDR3 region has the DNA TGTGCCAACAGTTACAGGGGTAGCGGGTTCTTC. The chain links TRBV6-2 or TRBV6-3 to TRBJ2-1; D is possibly TRBD1 (7 bases). The CDR3 is 11 residues long. CDR1 and CDR2 from the germline V gene are MNHEY and SVGEGT.

Regarding this clonotype: At one end the junction does not follow the germline gene, possibly because of a read error. V gene TRBV11-2 combines with J gene TRBJ2-1; 8 bases fit TRBD2. The CDR3 loop spans 15 amino acids. Germline CDR1 reads SGHAT; CDR2 reads FQNNGV. The CDR3 here is CANSRPFSGSDEQFF. CDR3 DNA: TGTGCCAACAGCCGACCTTTCAGCGGGAGCGATGAGCAGTTCTTC.

With respect to this clonotype: This clone may be a read error of a much larger clone one base away. The gene calls are TRBV6-1 and TRBJ2-7; weak D call: TRBD1 (6 bases). Per germline, CDR1 MNHNS and CDR2 SASEGT. The CDR3 loop spans 15 amino acids. The chain's CDR3 is CASSVTGQAFYEQHF. The CDR3 coding sequence is TGTGCCAGCAGTGTAACGGGACAAGCCTTCTACGAGCAGCACTTC.

Of note for this clonotype: A read error is likely, as this CDR3 ends without the conserved phenylalanine or tryptophan. This chain joins TRBV6-1 and TRBJ1-1; TRBD1 might be the D (6 bases). V lost 6 bases to trimming and J lost 7 bases, with 21 bases between them. This CDR3 is built from 15 residues. Germline V gene lookup returns CDR1 MNHNS and CDR2 SASEGT. Here the CDR3 reads CASRRIGTGTDEAFL. CDR3 nucleotide sequence: TGTGCCAGCAGGCGAATTGGAACAGGGACGGATGAAGCTTTCTTA.

This clonotype was detected many times. V usage is TRBV11-2 and J usage is TRBJ2-1; no firm D call. V was trimmed by 2 bases and J by 7 bases, leaving 12 bases between them. The CDR3 covers 14 residues. Germline CDR1 reads SGHAT; CDR2 reads FQNNGV. The CDR3, as DNA: TGTGCCAGCAGCTTATCAGCGTATGTGAATGAGCAGTTCTTC. Translating it yields CASSLSAYVNEQFF. The full variable domain, with the rest looked up from reference TRBV11-2 and TRBJ2-1, is EAGVAQSPRYKIIEKRQSVAFWCNPISGHATLYWYQQILGQGPKLLIQFQNNGVVDDSQLPKDRFSAERLKGVDSTLKIQPAKLEDSAVYLCASSLSAYVNEQFFGPGTRLTVL.

As for this clonotype: At one end the junction does not follow the germline gene, possibly because of a read error. J is TRBJ1-3 and V is TRBV6-5, with a tentative D call TRBD1 (6 bases). This CDR3 contains 13 residues. The germline V gene encodes CDR1 MNHEY and CDR2 SVGAGI. The CDR3 is CVSKDSSGNTIYF. The DNA for the CDR3 is TGTGTCAGCAAGGACAGCTCTGGAAACACCATATATTTT.

V is TRBV6-5 and J is TRBJ1-1; D uncertain. Germline values: CDR1 MNHEY, CDR2 SVGAGI. This CDR3 region has 17 residues. V was cut by 2 bases and J by 4 bases, with 20 bases left in between. The CDR3 bases are TGTGCCAGCAGTTACCTTACAGCCGCGGAGTTGTCCACTGAAGCTTTCTTT. Translation: CASSYLTAAELSTEAFF.

In this sample, this clonotype turned up many times. The chain combines TRBV29-1 with TRBJ2-5; no clear D. This CDR3 contains 15 residues. V lost 3 bases, J lost 0 bases, and 14 bases lay in between. Germline CDR1 and CDR2: SQVTM and ANQGSEA. For the CDR3, the DNA is TGCAGCGTTGAGAAAGGGCAGATTTACCAAGAGACCCAGTACTTC. This codes for CSVEKGQIYQETQYF. Looking up the rest from reference TRBV29-1 and TRBJ2-5 gives the full variable domain: SAVISQKPSRDICQRGTSLTIQCQVDSQVTMMFWYRQQPGQSLTLIATANQGSEATYESGFVIDKFPISRPNLTFSTLTVSNMSPEDSSIYLCSVEKGQIYQETQYFGPGTRLLVL.

The table lists this clonotype with many counts. The chain has TRBV6-6 and TRBJ1-2, with D perhaps TRBD1 (5 bases). The germline gives CDR1 MNHNY, CDR2 SVGAGI (reference sequence). The CDR3 contains 11 residues. V was pared by 7 bases and J by 6 bases, with 9 bases between. Here the CDR3 DNA reads TGTGCCAGCACGGGGACCCATGGCTACACCTTC. Residues: CASTGTHGYTF.

This clonotype showed up just once. The chain is built from TRBV12-3 or TRBV12-4 and TRBJ1-2; D perhaps matches TRBD1 (5 bases). Trimming cost V 6 bases and J 6 bases, with 14 bases left between them. The CDR3 extends over 13 amino acids. The CDR3 nucleotides read TGTGCCAGCAGGGCGGGGGGAGACCATGGCTACACCTTC. Its protein is CASRAGGDHGYTF.

The table lists this clonotype with many counts. The J gene is TRBJ1-6, the V gene TRBV6-2 or TRBV6-3; 7 nucleotides match TRBD1. V gave up 11 bases and J gave up 9 bases; unmatched junction bases: 7. The V gene's germline CDR1 is MNHEY and CDR2 SVGEGT. The CDR3 sequence is 12 residues long. The CDR3 loop reads CAATGVSSPLHF. The CDR3 bases are TGTGCCGCTACAGGGGTCAGTTCACCCCTCCACTTT.

This sequence joins TRBV7-9 and TRBJ2-5; D gene uncertain. Trimming took off 3 bases at V and 3 bases at J, with 11 bases between the two ends. The CDR3 contains 14 residues. The germline gives CDR1 SEHNR, CDR2 FQNEAQ (reference sequence). CDR3 loop: CASSFPLREETQYF. The CDR3 DNA reads TGTGCCAGCAGCTTTCCCCTTAGGGAAGAGACCCAGTACTTC.

This chain links TRBV29-1 with TRBJ2-7; D is unresolved. V lost 7 bases and J 7 bases, leaving 14 bases between the germline ends. The CDR3 loop spans 11 amino acids. Germline assignment: CDR1 SQVTM and CDR2 ANQGSEA. CDR3 sequence: CSDAAGYEQYF. In nucleotides, the CDR3 is TGCAGCGATGCGGCCGGCTATGAGCAGTACTTC.

Judged by abundance, this clonotype is medium-sized (0.01 to 0.1%). The chain recombines TRBV6-2 or TRBV6-3 with TRBJ2-7; D is unclear. Per the germline V gene, CDR1 is MNHEY and CDR2 is SVGEGT. CDR3 length: 14 amino acids. With 4 bases removed from V and 2 bases from J, the gap between germline ends came to 12 bases. This chain's CDR3 is CASSLQENPYEQYF. In DNA, the CDR3 is TGTGCCAGCAGTTTGCAGGAGAATCCCTACGAGCAGTACTTC.

The chain carries TRBV12-3 or TRBV12-4 and TRBJ1-4; tentative D call: TRBD1 (6 bases). V lost 5 bases and J 0 bases, leaving 13 bases between the germline ends. This CDR3 spans 16 amino acids. The CDR3 here is CASSPGGAATNEKLFF. The CDR3 DNA reads as TGTGCCAGCAGTCCTGGGGGGGCAGCAACTAATGAAAAACTGTTTTTT.

The table lists this clonotype with many counts. The chain carries TRBV10-3 and TRBJ1-5; D not certain. CDR3 length equals 13 residues. V was trimmed by 6 bases and J by 5 bases, leaving 11 bases between them. Germline V lookup: CDR1 ENHRY, CDR2 SYGVKD. CDR3 DNA sequence: TGTGCCATCAGGAGGTCTTTGGATCAGCCCCAGCATTTT. Its translation is CAIRRSLDQPQHF.

This clonotype has a count of ten or more. DNA for the CDR3: TGTGCCAGCAGCTTGGTGGCCTCGGGGTATAGCAATCAGCCCCAGCATTTT. The encoded protein is CASSLVASGYSNQPQHF. This sequence joins TRBV5-5 and TRBJ1-5; D gene unclear. Between the trimmed V and J ends, which lost 0 bases and 0 bases, there was a span of 13 bases. Per the germline V gene, CDR1 is SGHKS and CDR2 is YYEKEE (reference sequence). This CDR3 contains 17 residues.

This clonotype was seen just once. J is TRBJ1-4 and V is TRBV12-3 or TRBV12-4; 9 bases align to TRBD1. The CDR3 is 15 amino acids. With V trimmed by 0 bases and J by 10 bases, 6 bases remained unmatched. The CDR3 DNA follows: TGTGCCAGCAGTTTAGCGGGGACAGGGTGCGGAAAACTGTTTTTT. Its translation is CASSLAGTGCGKLFF.

This clonotype came up a few times. This rearrangement joins TRBV6-1 to TRBJ2-7, with 12 bases aligning to TRBD2. The CDR3 has 14 residues. With V trimmed by 7 bases and J by 3 bases, 4 bases remained unmatched. The germline CDR1 and CDR2 sequences are MNHNS and SASEGT. The CDR3 bases are TGTGCCAGCAACAGACTAGCGGGAGTCTACGAGCAGTACTTC. Translating gives CASNRLAGVYEQYF.

Details on this clonotype: One junction end does not reproduce the germline sequence, and a read error may be involved. The V gene is TRBV6-1, the J gene TRBJ2-1, with unresolved D. The CDR3 has 16 residues. Germline V gene sequence: CDR1 MNHNS, CDR2 SASEGT. The CDR3 loop reads CASSEAYMSSYDEQFF. CDR3 sequence (DNA): TGTGCCAGCAGTGAAGCGTACATGAGCTCCTACGATGAGCAGTTCTTC.

About this clonotype: The junction differs from germline at one of its ends, possibly a read error. The chain has TRBV29-1 and TRBJ2-7, with D perhaps matching TRBD2 (5 bases). This CDR3 region has 11 residues. CDR1 SQVTM and CDR2 ANQGSEA come from the germline V gene. The CDR3 sequence is CGLEGEHEQYF. DNA of the CDR3: TGCGGCCTTGAGGGAGAGCACGAGCAGTACTTT.